This T cell receptor (beta chain) came from a study of blood T cell repertoires in COVID-19. For the study at large: The study drew acute and convalescent COVID-19 samples from the United States, Italy and Spain.

The CDR3 has 17 residues. Repertoires were generated with immunoSEQ multiplex PCR, while TCRdb's copy carries only in-frame clones and drops some. The sample yields some 150,000 clones, 85% seen once. The V call is TRBV21-1, the J call TRBJ1-6; TRBD1 reflects the table's D call only, with no check against the DNA. TRBV21-1 has pseudogene status. Sequences were obtained from peripheral blood. The clonotype comes from a human donor with acute or convalescent COVID-19. The donor label of this sample is uncertain. CDR3 region: CASSKGKSRDRASPLHF. The CDR3 DNA follows: TGTGCCAGCAGCAAGGGCAAGTCTCGGGACAGGGCTTCACCCCTCCACTTT.